The present T cell receptor (beta chain) was sequenced within a study of molecular identifiers for immune sequencing clone quantification. When naive CD8 T cells were sorted, they were gated as CD8+CD4-CCR7+CD45RA+. Germline trimming cut 4 bases from V and 5 bases from J; bases unmatched to any gene: 6. This CDR3 comprises 15 residues. Germline values: CDR1 MGHRA, CDR2 YSYEKL. The use of previously described methods and listed TCR primers produced the bulk TCR libraries. Each CDR3 protein gets one entry after TCRdb re-called the PCR reads with MiXCR. Here the sample spans about half a million distinct CDR3 sequences, about 20% being singletons. The table lists this clonotype with many counts.

Sequencing input: naive CD8+ T cells from blood, with Jurkat cell RNA spiked in. Indicated subset: FACS-sorted CD8+CD4-CCR7+CD45RA+ naive T cells. This receptor was obtained from a human donor in good health. Some libraries in this study had Jurkat cell RNA spiked in. The V call is TRBV4-1, the J call TRBJ2-1, with 9 bases matching TRBD1. In DNA form, the CDR3 reads TGCGCCAGCAGCCTACAGGGGGCGATTAACAATGAGCAGTTCTTC. It translates to CASSLQGAINNEQFF.